One and the same sample provided the 3 T cell receptor beta chains below, sequenced in a study of OX40 agonist ivuxolimab in advanced cancers. Sequencing was performed with immunoSEQ multiplex PCR; in TCRdb, only in-frame clones are kept and a portion is missing. The sample shows around 51,000 clones, 88% of them seen only once. The sequenced sample was CD4+ or CD8+ T cells sorted from blood, obtained in a trial of the OX40 agonist ivuxolimab. The receptors originated from an adult with an advanced solid tumor such as melanoma, head and neck, liver or kidney cancer.

The chain has TRBV6-6 and TRBJ2-5; 8 bases line up with TRBD1. Germline-derived CDR1 and CDR2 are MNHNY and SVGAGI (reference sequence). The CDR3 is 16 residues long. V was clipped by 2 bases and J by 5 bases; unmatched bases: 10. This chain's CDR3 is CASSYGTGQARETQYF. As DNA, the CDR3 is TGTGCCAGCAGTTACGGGACGGGACAGGCACGGGAGACCCAGTACTTC.

CDR3 protein: CASSIFRQGSQPQHF. The CDR3 nucleotides read TGTGCCAGTAGTATTTTCCGACAGGGTAGTCAGCCCCAGCATTTT. The genes are TRBV19 and TRBJ1-5, with 7 nucleotides matching TRBD1. V was pared by 3 bases and J by 6 bases, with 8 bases of the junction left unmatched. Germline V lookup: CDR1 LNHDA, CDR2 SQIVND (reference sequence). This CDR3 contains 15 residues.

This clone was observed a few times. V is TRBV25-1 and J is TRBJ2-1, with TRBD2 as a possible D gene (5 bases). Germline loops: CDR1 MGHDK, CDR2 SYGVNS. V dropped 4 bases and J dropped 6 bases, with 25 bases sitting between them. CDR3 length equals 18 residues. The CDR3 loop reads CASSGEVRVDVDSNEQFF. The CDR3 nucleotides read TGTGCCAGCAGTGGAGAAGTGCGGGTCGACGTGGATTCCAATGAGCAGTTCTTC.